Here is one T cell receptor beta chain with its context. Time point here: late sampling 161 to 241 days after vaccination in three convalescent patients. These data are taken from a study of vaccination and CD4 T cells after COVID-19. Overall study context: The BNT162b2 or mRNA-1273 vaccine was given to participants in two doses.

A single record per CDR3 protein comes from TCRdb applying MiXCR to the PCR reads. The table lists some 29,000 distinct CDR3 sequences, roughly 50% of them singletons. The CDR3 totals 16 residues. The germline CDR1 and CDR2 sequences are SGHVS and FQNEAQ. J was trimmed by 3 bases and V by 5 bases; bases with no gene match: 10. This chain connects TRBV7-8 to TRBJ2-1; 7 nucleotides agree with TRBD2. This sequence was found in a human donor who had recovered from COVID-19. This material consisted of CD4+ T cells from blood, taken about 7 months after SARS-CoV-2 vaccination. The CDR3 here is CASSPRGSGFYNEQFF. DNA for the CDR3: TGTGCCAGCAGCCCTCGAGGTAGCGGGTTCTACAATGAGCAGTTCTTC. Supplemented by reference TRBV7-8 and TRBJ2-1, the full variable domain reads GAGVSQSPRYKVAKRGQDVALRCDPISGHVSLFWYQQALGQGPEFLTYFQNEAQLDKSGLPSDRFFAERPEGSVSTLKIQRTQQEDSAVYLCASSPRGSGFYNEQFFGPGTRLTVL.